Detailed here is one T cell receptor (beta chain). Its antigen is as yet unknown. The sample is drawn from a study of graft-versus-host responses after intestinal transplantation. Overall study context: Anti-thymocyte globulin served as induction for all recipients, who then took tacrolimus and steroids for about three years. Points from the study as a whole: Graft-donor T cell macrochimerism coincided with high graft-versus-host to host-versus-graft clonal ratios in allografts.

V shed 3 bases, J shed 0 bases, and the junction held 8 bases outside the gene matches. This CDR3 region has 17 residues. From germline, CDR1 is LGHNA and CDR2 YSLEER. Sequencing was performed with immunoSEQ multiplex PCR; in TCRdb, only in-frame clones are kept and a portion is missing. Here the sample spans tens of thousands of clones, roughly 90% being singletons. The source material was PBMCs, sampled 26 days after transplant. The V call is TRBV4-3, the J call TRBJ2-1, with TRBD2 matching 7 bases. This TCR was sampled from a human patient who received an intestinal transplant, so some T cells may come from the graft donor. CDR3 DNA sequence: TGCGCCAGCAGCCAGTATGCGCGGGGGTCCTCCTACAATGAGCAGTTCTTC. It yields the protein CASSQYARGSSYNEQFF.